The clone carrying this T cell receptor beta chain appeared many times. This specimen comes from a study of CD8 T cells in ankylosing spondylitis. TCRdb processed the 5' RACE reads anew with MiXCR; each CDR3 protein has one entry. Here the sample spans some 92,000 distinct CDR3 sequences, around 26% being singletons. Trimming stripped 3 bases from V and 0 bases from J, with 12 bases between. This CDR3 is 15 amino acids long. In germline, CDR1 is DFQATT, CDR2 SNEGSKA (reference sequence). The TCR sequence derives from a male donor with ankylosing spondylitis or in good health (not recorded which). The specimen sequenced was blood, either unsorted or a sorted T cell fraction (not recorded which). V is TRBV20-1 and J is TRBJ1-5; D remains unclear. CDR3 sequence reads: CSASWARDSNQPQHF. CDR3 sequence (DNA): TGCAGTGCTAGCTGGGCCCGGGATAGCAATCAGCCCCAGCATTTT.